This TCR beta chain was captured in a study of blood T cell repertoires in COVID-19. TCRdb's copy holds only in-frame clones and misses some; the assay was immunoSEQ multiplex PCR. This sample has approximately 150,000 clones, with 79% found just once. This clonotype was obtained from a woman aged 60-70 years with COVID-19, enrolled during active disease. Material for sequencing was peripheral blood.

CDR3: CASSRTSGDTGELFF. The CDR3 coding sequence is TGTGCCAGCAGTCGGACTAGCGGGGACACCGGGGAGCTGTTTTTT. The V and J genes are TRBV6-5 and TRBJ2-2; the match to TRBD2 covers 12 bases. Germline V gene lookup returns CDR1 MNHEY and CDR2 SVGAGI. CDR3 length: 15 amino acids. With 5 bases clipped from V and 3 bases from J, the junction kept 1 base outside the gene matches.